This T cell receptor (beta chain) originates from a study of siplizumab effects on memory and regulatory T cells. The study's findings and limits: Under siplizumab, alloreactive sequences traced to unstimulated CD4+ memory cells were significantly reduced. Naive T cells appeared more diverse than memory cells and seemed to be major alloresponse contributors.

This clone has only one observation. Its specificity is not known. The data were produced by immunoSEQ multiplex PCR, yet TCRdb's version contains in-frame clones alone and is incomplete. The sample shows just over 60,000 clones, roughly 78% of them seen only once. V lost 0 bases, J lost 0 bases, and 6 bases lay in between. CDR3 length equals 15 residues. The germline gives CDR1 SGHRS, CDR2 YFSETQ. The sequencing sample was made of memory CD4+ T cells sorted from blood. The chain recombines TRBV5-1 with TRBJ1-4; the D is unclear. The receptor comes from a human donor in good health. The CDR3 reads CASSLGSSTNEKLFF. The CDR3 bases are TGCGCCAGCAGCTTGGGATCTTCAACTAATGAAAAACTGTTTTTT.